This T cell receptor (beta chain) was observed in a study of sequential checkpoint blockade in melanoma. Whole-study results and caveats: Mutational load did not correlate with tumor T-cell fraction or clonality.

The table came from immunoSEQ multiplex PCR; TCRdb's copy has only in-frame clones and leaves some out. The data show about 6,800 clones, with roughly 30% seen just once and approximately 23% held by the top ten. Concerning this clone itself: Antigen: not known.

V was cut by 5 bases and J by 4 bases, with 12 bases left in between. CDR3 size: 13 residues. Per the germline V gene, CDR1 is LNHDA and CDR2 is SQIVND (reference sequence). Indicated treatment: randomized to nivolumab then ipilimumab (arm A) or the reverse (arm B). V and J are TRBV19 and TRBJ2-7; D unclear. This TCR was recovered from a human donor with melanoma. The sequencing used tumor tissue (inferred from file names), collected from a patient given nivolumab and ipilimumab in sequence. The CDR3 sequence is CASSRGIGYEQYF. For the CDR3, the DNA is TGTGCCAGTAGTCGTGGGATCGGGTACGAGCAGTACTTC.